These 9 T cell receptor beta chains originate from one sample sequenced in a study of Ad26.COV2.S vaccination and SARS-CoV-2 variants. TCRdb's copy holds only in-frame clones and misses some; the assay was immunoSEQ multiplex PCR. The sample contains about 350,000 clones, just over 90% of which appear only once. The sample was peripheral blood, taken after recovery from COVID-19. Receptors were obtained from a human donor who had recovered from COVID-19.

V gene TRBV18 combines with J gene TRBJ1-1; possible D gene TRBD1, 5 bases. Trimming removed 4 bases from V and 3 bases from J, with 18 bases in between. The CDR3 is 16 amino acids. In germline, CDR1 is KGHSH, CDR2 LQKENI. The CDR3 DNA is TGTGCCAGCTCACGCCTATTAGGACGGGGGGACACTGAAGCTTTCTTT. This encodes CASSRLLGRGDTEAFF.

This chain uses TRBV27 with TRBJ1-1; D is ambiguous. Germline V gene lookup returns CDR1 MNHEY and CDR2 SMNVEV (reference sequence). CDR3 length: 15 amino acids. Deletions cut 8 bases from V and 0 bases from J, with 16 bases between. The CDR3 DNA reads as TGTGCCAGCTCACGCACCCGAGATTTGAACACTGAAGCTTTCTTT. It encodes CASSRTRDLNTEAFF.

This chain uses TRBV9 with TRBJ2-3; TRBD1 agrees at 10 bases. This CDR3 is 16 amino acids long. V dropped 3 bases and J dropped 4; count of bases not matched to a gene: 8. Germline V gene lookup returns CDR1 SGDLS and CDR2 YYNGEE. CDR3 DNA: TGTGCCAGCAGCGCAGGGGGACAGGGGAGTCCAGATACGCAGTATTTT. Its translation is CASSAGGQGSPDTQYF. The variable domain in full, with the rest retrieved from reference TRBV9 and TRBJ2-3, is DSGVTQTPKHLITATGQRVTLRCSPRSGDLSVYWYQQSLDQGLQFLIQYYNGEERAKGNILERFSAQQFPDLHSELNLSSLELGDSALYFCASSAGGQGSPDTQYFGPGTRLTVL.

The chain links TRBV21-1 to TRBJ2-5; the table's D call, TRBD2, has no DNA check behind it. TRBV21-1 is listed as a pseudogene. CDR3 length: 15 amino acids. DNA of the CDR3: TGTGCCAGCAGATCTTTTCAACCGGTACCAGAGACCCAGTACTTC. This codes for CASRSFQPVPETQYF.

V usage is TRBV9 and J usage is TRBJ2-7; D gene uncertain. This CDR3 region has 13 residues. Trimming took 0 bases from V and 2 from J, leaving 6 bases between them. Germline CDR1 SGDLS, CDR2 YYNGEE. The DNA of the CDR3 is TGTGCCAGCAGCGTAGGGTCAGCCTACGAGCAGTACTTC. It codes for CASSVGSAYEQYF.

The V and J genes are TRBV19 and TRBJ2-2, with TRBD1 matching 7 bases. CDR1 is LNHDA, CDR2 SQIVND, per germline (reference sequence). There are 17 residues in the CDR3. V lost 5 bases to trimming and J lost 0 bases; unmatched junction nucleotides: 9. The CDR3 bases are TGTGCCAGTAGTTGGAACAGGGGAATCGCGAACACCGGGGAGCTGTTTTTT. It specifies CASSWNRGIANTGELFF.

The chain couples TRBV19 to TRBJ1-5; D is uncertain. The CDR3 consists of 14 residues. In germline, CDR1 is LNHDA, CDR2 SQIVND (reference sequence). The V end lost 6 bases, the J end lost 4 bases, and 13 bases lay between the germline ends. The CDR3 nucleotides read TGTGCCAGTAGGCGCATGGGAGGGAATCAGCCCCAGCATTTT. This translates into CASRRMGGNQPQHF.

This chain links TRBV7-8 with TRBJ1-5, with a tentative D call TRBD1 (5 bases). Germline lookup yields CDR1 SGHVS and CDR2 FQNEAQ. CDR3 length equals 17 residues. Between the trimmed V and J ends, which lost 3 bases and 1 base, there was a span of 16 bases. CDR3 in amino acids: CASSFSREGRSNQPQHF. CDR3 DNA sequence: TGTGCCAGCAGCTTCAGCAGGGAAGGCCGAAGCAATCAGCCCCAGCATTTT. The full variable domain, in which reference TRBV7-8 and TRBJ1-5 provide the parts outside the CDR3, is GAGVSQSPRYKVAKRGQDVALRCDPISGHVSLFWYQQALGQGPEFLTYFQNEAQLDKSGLPSDRFFAERPEGSVSTLKIQRTQQEDSAVYLCASSFSREGRSNQPQHFGDGTRLSIL.

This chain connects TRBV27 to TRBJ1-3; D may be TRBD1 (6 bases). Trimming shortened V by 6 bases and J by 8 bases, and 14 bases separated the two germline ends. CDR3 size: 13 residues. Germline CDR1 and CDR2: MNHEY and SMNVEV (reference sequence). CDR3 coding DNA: TGTGCCAGCAGCTCCCAGGGGTCTGACACCATATATTTT. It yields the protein CASSSQGSDTIYF.